This T cell receptor beta chain stems from a study of shared clonotypes between healthy human individuals. Overall study: CD4 naive and memory got three plates each, CD8 naive two, CD8 memory one.

Germline V gene lookup returns CDR1 SGHDT and CDR2 YYEEEE. The length of the CDR3 is 15 residues. Original handling: For the immunoSEQ data, sequences were junction-only without quality scores, so filtering differed. Assay: immunoSEQ multiplex PCR; the TCRdb copy retains only in-frame clones and omits some. V, J and clone size are taken as reported in that table, and D and trimming were inferred from the DNA itself. The sample includes hundreds of thousands of clones, roughly 95% of them seen just once. This clone has only one observation. Its antigen is currently unknown. The naive CD8 subset, CD45RO-negative cells positively selected for CCR7, excluded terminally differentiated effector memory CD45RA+ cells. Overall study findings and caveats: Naive subsets usually exceeded memory subsets in estimated richness. Sampling involved blood alone; tissue repertoires likely differ.

The J gene is TRBJ2-5, the V gene TRBV5-6; maybe TRBD2 (6 bases). Near its end, the DNA agrees better with TRBJ2-7, so the J call may be wrong. Sequencing used naive CD8+ T cells sorted from blood. The receptor was isolated from a woman aged 25 to 45 in good health. CDR3 in amino acids: CASSWGDRLSYEQYF. As DNA, the CDR3 is TGTGCCAGCAGCTGGGGGGACCGTCTCTCCTACGAGCAGTACTTC.